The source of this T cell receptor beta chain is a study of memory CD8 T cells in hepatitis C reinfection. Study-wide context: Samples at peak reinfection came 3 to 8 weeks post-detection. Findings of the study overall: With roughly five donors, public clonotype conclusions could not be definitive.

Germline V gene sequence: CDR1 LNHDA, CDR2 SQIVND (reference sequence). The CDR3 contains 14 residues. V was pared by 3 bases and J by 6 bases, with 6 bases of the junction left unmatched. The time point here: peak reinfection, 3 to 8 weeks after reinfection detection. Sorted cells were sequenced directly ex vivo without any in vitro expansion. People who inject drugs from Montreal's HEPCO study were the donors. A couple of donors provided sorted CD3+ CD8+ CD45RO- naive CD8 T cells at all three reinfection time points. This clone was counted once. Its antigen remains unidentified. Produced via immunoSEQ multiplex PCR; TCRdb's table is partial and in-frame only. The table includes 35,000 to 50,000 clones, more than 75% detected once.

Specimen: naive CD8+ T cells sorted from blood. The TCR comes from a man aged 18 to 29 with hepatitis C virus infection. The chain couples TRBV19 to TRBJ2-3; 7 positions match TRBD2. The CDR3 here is CASSMGGSSDTQYF. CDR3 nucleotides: TGTGCCAGTAGTATGGGGGGGTCCTCCGATACGCAGTATTTT.